The sequence of this TCR beta chain was determined in a study of T-cell memory formation after mild COVID-19. Overall study context: TCR clusters were mostly confined to one donor each. Overall study findings and caveats: Whether second-wave clones peaking at day 37 were SARS-CoV-2 specific went unconfirmed.

Ten or more counts support this clonotype. Its antigen is undetermined. From 5'RACE with constant-segment primers came TCR alpha and TCR beta cDNA libraries that carried sample barcodes and UMIs. TCRdb ran MiXCR on the 5' RACE reads and lists one entry per CDR3 protein. Among some 320,000 distinct CDR3 sequences, approximately 16% were seen once, and the ten largest hold 20% to 25%. The specimen sequenced was PBMCs or a T cell subset sorted from them (not recorded which). The TCR originated in a man aged 18 to 30 who had mild COVID-19 (a few samples of this study predate the infection). Cell type and time point are not known.

This chain's CDR3 is CSANSPRSESNEQFF. The CDR3 DNA reads TGCAGTGCTAACAGCCCCAGGTCGGAATCGAATGAGCAGTTCTTC. The chain links TRBV20-1 to TRBJ2-1; D gene uncertain. V was clipped by 4 bases and J by 7 bases, with 20 bases between them. This CDR3 region has 15 residues. Germline V gene data show CDR1 as DFQATT and CDR2 as SNEGSKA (reference sequence).